This T cell receptor beta chain comes out of a study of cytomegalovirus exposure and HLA in healthy donors. Profiled with immunoSEQ multiplex PCR; TCRdb holds only in-frame clones, not every one. The sample consists of 150,000 to 250,000 clones, 80% to 90% of them appearing once. Study-level results: The majority of TCR sequences were rare, yet some public TCRs appeared in many donors.

As for this clone: The antigen remains undetermined.

The length of the CDR3 is 16 residues. Trimming pared 5 bases from V and 6 bases from J, leaving 22 bases between. The germline gives CDR1 SGHTA, CDR2 FQGNSA. The specimen was PBMCs. This rearrangement joins TRBV7-2 to TRBJ1-2; D is perhaps TRBD1 (5 bases). The TCR originated in a woman in her 30s in good health and CMV-seropositive. In nucleotides, the CDR3 is TGTGCCAGCAGCATCCCCGGTCGGCGGGGGTGGAATGGCTACACCTTC. This translates into CASSIPGRRGWNGYTF.